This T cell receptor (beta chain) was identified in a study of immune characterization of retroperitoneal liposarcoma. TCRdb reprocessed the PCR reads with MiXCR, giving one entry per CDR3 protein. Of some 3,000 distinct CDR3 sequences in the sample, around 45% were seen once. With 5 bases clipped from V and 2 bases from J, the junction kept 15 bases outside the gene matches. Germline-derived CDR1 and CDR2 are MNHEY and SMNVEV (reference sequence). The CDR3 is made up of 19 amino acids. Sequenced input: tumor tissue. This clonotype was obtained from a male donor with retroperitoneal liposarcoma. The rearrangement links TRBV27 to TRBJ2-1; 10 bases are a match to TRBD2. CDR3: CASSPILSSGSWTYNEQFF. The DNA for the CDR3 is TGTGCCAGCAGTCCTATCCTATCTAGCGGGAGTTGGACCTACAATGAGCAGTTCTTC.